One sample yielded the 3 T cell receptor beta chains listed below, sequenced in a study of blood T cell repertoires in COVID-19. Clones were sequenced by immunoSEQ multiplex PCR, and TCRdb holds only the in-frame ones, with some missing. The profile shows about 380,000 clones, around 92% of them singletons. Sequencing was carried out using peripheral blood. Receptors were obtained from a man aged 40-49 years with acute or convalescent COVID-19.

V is TRBV7-9 and J is TRBJ1-1, with 8 bases identical to TRBD1. CDR1 is SEHNR and CDR2 is FQNEAQ in the germline V gene (reference sequence). The length of the CDR3 is 15 residues. V shed 5 bases and J 3 bases; nucleotides not matched to a gene: 8. The CDR3 loop reads CASSPGQGPHTEAFF. For the CDR3, the DNA is TGTGCCAGCAGCCCAGGACAGGGCCCCCACACTGAAGCTTTCTTT. The full variable domain, in which reference TRBV7-9 and TRBJ1-1 provide the parts outside the CDR3, is DTGVSQNPRHKITKRGQNVTFRCDPISEHNRLYWYRQTLGQGPEFLTYFQNEAQLEKSRLLSDRFSAERPKGSFSTLEIQRTEQGDSAMYLCASSPGQGPHTEAFFGQGTRLTVV.

V is TRBV12-3 or TRBV12-4 and J is TRBJ1-2, with D unresolved. Trimming stripped 3 bases from V and 7 bases from J, with 12 bases between. There are 13 residues in the CDR3. This CDR3 is CASSFLSGAGYTF. The DNA for the CDR3 is TGTGCCAGCAGTTTTTTGTCGGGAGCTGGCTACACCTTC.

This clone was counted ten times or more. This chain links TRBV27 with TRBJ1-4; no clear D gene. The CDR3 is 17 residues long. The V gene lost 5 bases and the J gene lost 5 bases, with 21 bases spanning the gap. Germline V CDR1 and CDR2: MNHEY, SMNVEV (reference sequence). The CDR3 nucleotides are TGTGCCAGCAGTCCAACTCGAGGCGGAGGGATCAATGAAAAACTGTTTTTT. Encoded protein: CASSPTRGGGINEKLFF.